This T cell receptor beta chain was observed in a study of cytomegalovirus exposure and HLA in healthy donors. Findings and limits, study-wide: An analysis was carried out at a later point. It showed that HLA-associated TCR beta chains were more clonally expanded than equally common non-associated chains. A reported reduction in N-insertions relative to the roughly 700-donor mean was seen in an Asian-associated ancestry cluster in a later analysis.

A note on this clone: The antigen is unknown.

It was with 60 Vbeta and 13 Jbeta primers that the PCR ran. Per the study methods: Roughly 80 million unique TCR beta chains, 9 million to 14 million shared, were counted in a later analysis. Method: immunoSEQ multiplex PCR; TCRdb's copy keeps in-frame clones and lacks some. V and J calls and clone size are given by that table; D and trimming were obtained from the DNA. The sample includes approximately 77,000 clones. This CDR3 is 15 amino acids long. The ends lost 7 bases at V and 0 bases at J; junction bases unmatched: 10. Germline CDR1 is SQVTM and CDR2 is ANQGSEA. J is TRBJ2-5 and V is TRBV29-1; 8 positions agree with TRBD1. This sequence was found in a man younger than 45 in good health and CMV-seronegative. The sample was PBMCs. As DNA, the CDR3 is TGCAGCGCCGAGGTCGCAGGGGGCTACCAAGAGACCCAGTACTTC. This translates into CSAEVAGGYQETQYF.